Following are 30 T cell receptor beta chains from one sample sequenced in a study of T-cell reconstitution after alpha-beta-depleted transplantation in children. The TCRbeta library was prepared with unique molecular identifiers. TCRdb reanalysed the PCR reads using MiXCR and keeps one entry per CDR3 protein. The table shows approximately 510,000 distinct CDR3 sequences, with about 16% occurring only once. Here the sequenced sample was PBMCs from the stem cell graft donor, taken from the stem cell graft. All receptors derive from a human donor who donated a stem cell graft to a child with acute lymphoblastic leukemia.

V gene TRBV21-1 combines with J gene TRBJ1-5. TRBV21-1 is listed as a pseudogene. The CDR3 has 17 residues. Written as DNA, the CDR3 is TGTGCCAGCAGCAAAGTCTGTTGTGGCAGCTACAATCAGCCCCAGCATTTT. It specifies CASSKVCCGSYNQPQHF.

J is TRBJ2-1 and V is TRBV11-2; TRBD2 aligns across 10 bases. The CDR3 totals 16 residues. J was trimmed by 12 bases and V by 1 base; bases with no gene match: 12. The germline V gene has CDR1 SGHAT and CDR2 FQNNGV. For the CDR3, the DNA is TGTGCCAGCAGCTTAGCGGGCAAGCGGGAGGGCCCCTGGCAGTTCTTC. Translating gives CASSLAGKREGPWQFF. Filled out from reference TRBV11-2 and TRBJ2-1, the complete variable domain reads EAGVAQSPRYKIIEKRQSVAFWCNPISGHATLYWYQQILGQGPKLLIQFQNNGVVDDSQLPKDRFSAERLKGVDSTLKIQPAKLEDSAVYLCASSLAGKREGPWQFFGPGTRLTVL.

The chain has TRBV20-1 and TRBJ2-3, with TRBD1 identical over 9 bases. Germline CDR1 reads DFQATT; CDR2 reads SNEGSKA (reference sequence). The junction had 13 bases not matched to a gene; V was cut back by 3 bases and J by 9 bases. The CDR3 length is 15 residues. CDR3 region: CSAREPGQGRETQYF. CDR3 nucleotides: TGCAGTGCTAGGGAACCGGGACAGGGCAGGGAGACGCAGTATTTT.

This clonotype has a handful of counts. V usage is TRBV5-1 and J usage is TRBJ2-2, with D possibly being TRBD1 (6 bases). Germline CDR1 is SGHRS and CDR2 is YFSETQ. The CDR3 contains 15 residues. The germline V and J ends were trimmed by 0 bases and 4 bases, with 10 bases remaining between them. CDR3 protein: CASSLVTGTTGELFF. CDR3 nucleotide sequence: TGCGCCAGCAGCTTGGTTACAGGGACCACCGGGGAGCTGTTTTTT.

This clonotype turned up a few times. The chain recombines TRBV7-8 with TRBJ2-3, with 13 bases identical to TRBD2. Germline values: CDR1 SGHVS, CDR2 FQNEAQ. The CDR3 spans 19 residues. Trimming removed 1 base from V and 1 base from J; junction bases left unmatched: 8. Here the CDR3 reads CASSLGLAGGITRTDTQYF. In nucleotides, the CDR3 is TGTGCCAGCAGCTTAGGACTAGCGGGAGGTATTACTCGCACAGATACGCAGTATTTT.

This clonotype was counted a few times. The genes are TRBV9 and TRBJ2-2, with TRBD2 identical over 9 bases. Germline V lookup: CDR1 SGDLS, CDR2 YYNGEE. There are 18 residues in the CDR3. V lost 3 bases, J lost 4 bases, and 13 bases stayed unmatched. CDR3 sequence: CASSATVSGRQRTGELFF. The CDR3 DNA sequence: TGTGCCAGCAGCGCCACGGTGAGCGGGAGGCAGCGCACCGGGGAGCTGTTTTTT.

This clonotype was counted only a few times. The J gene is TRBJ2-7, the V gene TRBV9; TRBD1 agrees at 9 bases. CDR1 SGDLS and CDR2 YYNGEE come from the germline V gene. Trimming cost V 0 bases and J 4 bases; bases outside gene matches: 5. The CDR3 is 15 amino acids. The CDR3 loop reads CASSVATGTGYEQYF. The CDR3, as DNA: TGTGCCAGCAGCGTAGCTACTGGGACAGGGTACGAGCAGTACTTC.

In its sample, this clonotype was seen a few times. V and J are TRBV3-1 and TRBJ1-1; maybe TRBD1 (5 bases). Trimming took off 2 bases at V and 5 bases at J, with 9 bases between the two ends. From germline, CDR1 is LGHDT and CDR2 YNNKEL (reference sequence). CDR3 length: 13 amino acids. For the CDR3, the DNA is TGTGCCAGCAGCCAATATCGGGGGACTGAAGCTTTCTTT. Its protein product is CASSQYRGTEAFF.

Only a few counts were recorded for this clonotype. The CDR3 DNA follows: TGCGCCAGCATGGATACTAGGAACGAGCAGTACTTC. Translating it yields CASMDTRNEQYF. This chain connects TRBV5-1 to TRBJ2-7; possible D gene TRBD2, 5 bases. The CDR3 loop spans 12 amino acids. V was pared by 6 bases and J by 5 bases, with 12 bases between. CDR1 is SGHRS and CDR2 is YFSETQ in the germline V gene. The entire variable domain, with the rest obtained from reference TRBV5-1 and TRBJ2-7, is as follows: KAGVTQTPRYLIKTRGQQVTLSCSPISGHRSVSWYQQTPGQGLQFLFEYFSETQRNKGNFPGRFSGRQFSNSRSEMNVSTLELGDSALYLCASMDTRNEQYFGPGTRLTVT.

This rearrangement joins TRBV7-3 to TRBJ1-2; tentative D call: TRBD1 (5 bases). CDR1 is SGHTA, CDR2 FQGTGA, per germline. V lost 5 bases and J 5 bases, leaving 15 bases between the germline ends. This CDR3 has 14 residues. CDR3 sequence (DNA): TGTGCCAGCAGCCCTACGACAGATTCATATGGCTACACCTTC. Translation: CASSPTTDSYGYTF.

The chain is built from TRBV5-1 and TRBJ2-7; the D gene is possibly TRBD2 (5 bases). Trimming left V 0 bases short and J 6 bases short, with 7 bases between. The CDR3 covers 12 residues. Germline V gene data show CDR1 as SGHRS and CDR2 as YFSETQ. CDR3 coding DNA: TGCGCCAGCAGCTTGGCAGGACTCGAGCAGTACTTC. It specifies CASSLAGLEQYF.

This clonotype was seen only a few times. CDR3 coding DNA: TGTGCCATCAGGGACCCGAGCTCCTACGAGCAGTACTTC. Its translation is CAIRDPSSYEQYF. The gene calls are TRBV19 and TRBJ2-7; either TRBD1 or TRBD2 may fit D (5 bases each). The CDR3 contains 13 residues. V was clipped by 10 bases and J by 0 bases, with 13 bases between them. Germline-derived CDR1 and CDR2 are LNHDA and SQIVND (reference sequence).

This clonotype came up a few times. V and J are TRBV30 and TRBJ2-2; 11 bases line up with TRBD2. Germline V lookup: CDR1 GTSNPN, CDR2 SVGIG (reference sequence). CDR3 length: 16 amino acids. Germline trimming cut 4 bases from V and 1 base from J; bases unmatched to any gene: 5. DNA for the CDR3: TGTGCCTGGAATTCCGGGACTAGCGGGAACACCGGGGAGCTGTTTTTT. It is translated as CAWNSGTSGNTGELFF.

This chain connects TRBV29-1 to TRBJ2-2; tentative D call: TRBD1 (6 bases). The CDR3 runs 14 residues. The germline gives CDR1 SQVTM, CDR2 ANQGSEA. Trimming pared 6 bases from V and 2 bases from J, leaving 13 bases between. CDR3 DNA sequence: TGCAGCGTCACCGCCGGGACAAACACCGGGGAGCTGTTTTTT. It specifies CSVTAGTNTGELFF.

The chain uses TRBV4-1 and TRBJ2-7, with D hard to call. This CDR3 spans 15 amino acids. Germline values: CDR1 MGHRA, CDR2 YSYEKL. Between the trimmed V and J ends, which lost 0 bases and 11 bases, there was a span of 20 bases. CDR3 in amino acids: CASSQETTGSFGKYF. DNA for the CDR3: TGCGCCAGCAGCCAAGAAACCACCGGCTCCTTTGGAAAGTACTTC.

In its sample, this clonotype was seen many times. DNA of the CDR3: TGTGCCAGCAGGGGGGGGGACTCTAAATTCTACGAGCAGTACTTC. This encodes CASRGGDSKFYEQYF. The chain couples TRBV5-6 to TRBJ2-7; TRBD2 matches at 7 bases. This CDR3 is built from 15 residues. V shed 5 bases, J shed 3 bases, and the junction held 11 bases outside the gene matches. In germline, CDR1 is SGHDT, CDR2 YYEEEE.

The CDR3 here is CATSSGNNEQFF. CDR3 in DNA: TGTGCCACCAGTTCAGGAAACAATGAGCAGTTCTTC. The chain joins TRBV24-1 to TRBJ2-1; D is undetermined. V lost 6 bases, J lost 5 bases, and 7 bases lay in between. The germline V gene has CDR1 KGHDR and CDR2 SFDVKD. The CDR3 loop spans 12 amino acids.

The chain has TRBV18 and TRBJ1-1, with D maybe TRBD1 (5 bases). The CDR3 sequence is 13 residues long. Germline CDR1 and CDR2: KGHSH and LQKENI. With 5 bases removed from V and 9 bases from J, the gap between germline ends came to 16 bases. As DNA, the CDR3 is TGTGCCAGCTCATCTCCGGGGCGCGGCAAAGCTTTCTTT. This gives the protein CASSSPGRGKAFF.

The chain uses TRBV7-9 and TRBJ2-1; D may be TRBD2 (5 bases). There are 16 residues in the CDR3. Per the germline V gene, CDR1 is SEHNR and CDR2 is FQNEAQ (reference sequence). Trimming stripped 3 bases from V and 6 bases from J, with 18 bases between. CDR3: CASSFKDFRESNEQFF. In DNA form, the CDR3 reads TGTGCCAGCAGCTTTAAGGACTTTAGGGAGTCCAATGAGCAGTTCTTC.

The genes are TRBV18 and TRBJ2-1; the D is unclear. Trimming took off 4 bases at V and 4 bases at J, with 11 bases between the two ends. This CDR3 region has 14 residues. CDR1 and CDR2 from the germline V gene are KGHSH and LQKENI. The CDR3 DNA follows: TGTGCCAGCTCACGATTTTTGAGTTACAATGAGCAGTTCTTC. Translated, it gives CASSRFLSYNEQFF.

This sequence joins TRBV6-1 and TRBJ2-3; 9 bases agree with TRBD2. With 5 bases clipped from V and 2 bases from J, the junction kept 5 bases outside the gene matches. The CDR3 consists of 15 residues. The V gene's germline CDR1 is MNHNS and CDR2 SASEGT. The CDR3 protein is CASSQGGRATDTQYF. The CDR3 bases are TGTGCCAGCAGTCAGGGCGGGAGGGCCACAGATACGCAGTATTTT.

The V and J genes are TRBV6-2 or TRBV6-3 and TRBJ1-5; D perhaps matches TRBD1 (5 bases). Trimming removed 3 bases at V and 0 bases at J, with 15 bases between. This CDR3 contains 17 residues. Germline V gene lookup returns CDR1 MNHEY and CDR2 SVGEGT. The chain's CDR3 is CASSYAIGTDSNQPQHF. DNA for the CDR3: TGTGCCAGCAGTTATGCCATCGGGACGGATAGCAATCAGCCCCAGCATTTT.

This sequence joins TRBV10-3 and TRBJ2-1; no clear D. CDR1 is ENHRY, CDR2 SYGVKD, per germline. The CDR3 is 15 residues long. Trimming took 2 bases from V and 2 from J, leaving 10 bases between them. As DNA, the CDR3 is TGTGCCATCAGTGAGGTCAAAGGGCCCTACAATGAGCAGTTCTTC. It translates to CAISEVKGPYNEQFF.

This clonotype was seen a handful of times. The CDR3 spells CASSEFGPRGPQHF. The CDR3 DNA sequence: TGTGCCAGCAGTGAATTTGGCCCCCGGGGGCCCCAGCATTTT. V and J are TRBV2 and TRBJ1-5; no firm D call. The germline V gene has CDR1 SNHLY and CDR2 FYNNEI. The CDR3 totals 14 residues. Between the trimmed V and J ends, which lost 2 bases and 9 bases, there was a span of 14 bases.

This clonotype was observed a handful of times. The chain joins TRBV20-1 to TRBJ1-1; no firm D call. CDR3 length: 12 amino acids. CDR1 is DFQATT and CDR2 is SNEGSKA in the germline V gene (reference sequence). V gave up 2 bases and J gave up 3 bases, with 7 bases separating them. CDR3 sequence reads: CSARLRDTEAFF. Here the CDR3 DNA reads TGCAGTGCTAGATTAAGGGACACTGAAGCTTTCTTT.

This clonotype has a handful of counts. This chain links TRBV12-3 or TRBV12-4 with TRBJ2-2; tentative D call: TRBD2 (6 bases). The CDR3 runs 15 residues. The V end lost 6 bases, the J end lost 6 bases, and 17 bases lay between the germline ends. The CDR3 DNA reads as TGTGCCAGCAGAGCCCACGACTGGGGGGCCGGGGAGCTGTTTTTT. Amino acids: CASRAHDWGAGELFF.

The CDR3 is CASMREPGANVLTF. CDR3 coding DNA: TGTGCCAGCATGAGGGAACCTGGGGCCAACGTCCTGACTTTC. This rearrangement joins TRBV7-3 to TRBJ2-6; TRBD2 might be the D (5 bases). The CDR3 contains 14 residues. V was pared by 7 bases and J by 2 bases, with 9 bases between. Germline V lookup: CDR1 SGHTA, CDR2 FQGTGA. Full variable domain (remainder filled in from reference TRBV7-3 and TRBJ2-6): GAGVSQTPSNKVTEKGKYVELRCDPISGHTALYWYRQSLGQGPEFLIYFQGTGAADDSGLPNDRFFAVRPEGSVSTLKIQRTERGDSAVYLCASMREPGANVLTFGAGSRLTVL.

This clonotype was counted a few times. V usage is TRBV7-3 and J usage is TRBJ2-3; the D is unclear. Germline V gene lookup returns CDR1 SGHTA and CDR2 FQGTGA. Trimming took off 2 bases at V and 2 bases at J, with 14 bases between the two ends. This CDR3 region has 16 residues. CDR3 in amino acids: CASSLGPGRYTDTQYF. CDR3 nucleotide sequence: TGTGCCAGCAGCTTAGGCCCCGGACGGTACACAGATACGCAGTATTTT.

This clonotype came up a few times. The chain's CDR3 is CSAGVRRVSGAYNEQFF. The CDR3 DNA is TGCAGTGCCGGAGTAAGGAGAGTGTCCGGGGCCTACAATGAGCAGTTCTTC. This sequence joins TRBV20-1 and TRBJ2-1; D may be TRBD2 (5 bases). V gave up 6 bases and J gave up 2 bases, with 23 bases separating them. Germline CDR1 DFQATT, CDR2 SNEGSKA (reference sequence). There are 17 residues in the CDR3.

There are a few counts of this clonotype. This rearrangement joins TRBV20-1 to TRBJ2-5; maybe TRBD2 (5 bases). Germline CDR1 DFQATT, CDR2 SNEGSKA (reference sequence). CDR3 length: 14 amino acids. Deletions cut 0 bases from V and 3 bases from J, with 11 bases between. The CDR3 DNA reads as TGCAGTGCTAGAGATGTTCGGGGAGAAGAGACCCAGTACTTC. It yields the protein CSARDVRGEETQYF.